The source of this TCR beta chain is a study of T-cell memory formation after mild COVID-19. For the study at large: Among the donors, TCR clusters were largely specific to each donor.

This clonotype was picked up a small number of times. TCRdb reprocessed the 5' RACE reads with MiXCR, giving one entry per CDR3 protein. In the table there are 400,000 to 550,000 distinct CDR3 sequences, around a quarter of which are singletons. The sequenced material came from PBMCs or a T cell subset sorted from them (not recorded which). The receptor was derived from an adult woman who had mild COVID-19 (a few samples of this study predate the infection). Cell type and time point are not known.

Written as DNA, the CDR3 is TGTGCCATCAGTGACTACCAACAGGACTACGAGCAGTACTTC. It yields the protein CAISDYQQDYEQYF. The genes are TRBV10-3 and TRBJ2-7, with D possibly TRBD1 on 5 matching bases. The germline gives CDR1 ENHRY, CDR2 SYGVKD. The V end was cut by 3 bases, the J end by 3 bases, with 12 bases between. CDR3 length equals 14 residues.